The entry below describes one T cell receptor (beta chain). What it binds is unknown. Between the trimmed V and J ends, which lost 0 bases and 5 bases, there was a span of 13 bases. The CDR3 loop spans 15 amino acids. The germline V gene has CDR1 MNHEY and CDR2 SMNVEV (reference sequence). In the PCR, 60 Vbeta and 13 Jbeta primers were used. Data came from immunoSEQ multiplex PCR; TCRdb stores just in-frame clones and leaves some out. This sample has around 54,000 clones, with approximately 81% found just once. This sample stems from a study of cytomegalovirus exposure and HLA in healthy donors. Turning to the study itself: Early on, a data release was issued that held roughly 80 million unique TCRs from HLA-typed donors.

Study results and caveats: For cytomegalovirus status, the classifier reportedly gave diagnoses with high specificity and sensitivity. A later analysis linked a missense variant in DCLRE1C to the trimming of TCR beta V and J genes. A few CMV-associated chains proved CMV antigen-specific in vitro.

The sequence was obtained from a woman aged 18-29 years in good health and CMV-seronegative. This chain connects TRBV27 to TRBJ1-1, with TRBD1 as a possible D gene (6 bases). Sequenced: PBMCs. The CDR3: CASSLSGRGTTEAFF. As DNA, the CDR3 is TGTGCCAGCAGTTTATCCGGCAGGGGAACAACTGAAGCTTTCTTT.